This entry lists 18 T cell receptor beta chains sequenced from one sample in a study of blood T cell repertoires in COVID-19. Method: immunoSEQ multiplex PCR; TCRdb's copy keeps in-frame clones and lacks some. The sample lists about 59,000 clones; approximately 80% were seen once. The sample was peripheral blood. All receptors derive from a man aged 55 to 70 with acute or convalescent COVID-19.

The rearrangement links TRBV10-2 to TRBJ2-3; D call uncertain. CDR3 length: 13 residues. V was clipped by 6 bases and J by 0 bases, with 7 bases between them. Germline loops: CDR1 WSHSY, CDR2 SAAADI. DNA of the CDR3: TGCGCCAGCAGGACGGGTAGCACAGATACGCAGTATTTT. Encoded protein: CASRTGSTDTQYF.

The chain carries TRBV23-1 and TRBJ1-5, with D possibly being TRBD1 (6 bases). TRBV23-1 is known as an ORF, though its function is uncertain. The CDR3 has 13 amino acids. V was clipped by 9 bases and J by 7 bases, with 16 bases between them. The CDR3 sequence: CASSTGTRQPQHF. The CDR3 DNA is TGCGCCAGTTCAACAGGGACCCGGCAGCCCCAGCATTTT.

The chain links TRBV6-6 to TRBJ2-3; 9 positions agree with TRBD2. The V segment lost 7 bases and the J segment 0 bases; nucleotides outside the gene matches: 5. The CDR3 runs 15 residues. Germline V gives CDR1 MNHNY, CDR2 SVGAGI (reference sequence). The CDR3 DNA follows: TGTGCCAGCATTCCTAGCGGGGCCAGCACAGATACGCAGTATTTT. It specifies CASIPSGASTDTQYF.

The chain has TRBV2 and TRBJ2-1, with 9 bases matching TRBD2. This CDR3 is 15 amino acids long. CDR1 and CDR2 (germline): SNHLY, FYNNEI. Trimming took 3 bases from V and 6 from J; bases not matched to a gene: 6. The CDR3 sequence: CASSERGGSANEQFF. The CDR3 coding sequence is TGTGCCAGCAGTGAGCGGGGGGGCTCCGCCAATGAGCAGTTCTTC.

The V call is TRBV7-2, the J call TRBJ1-5; 8 nucleotides align to TRBD1. Germline assignment: CDR1 SGHTA and CDR2 FQGNSA. Trimming removed 1 base from V and 6 bases from J; junction bases left unmatched: 5. The CDR3 consists of 15 residues. The CDR3 DNA sequence: TGTGCCAGCAGCTTAGGGCAGGGGGCTGGTCAGCCCCAGCATTTT. Protein product: CASSLGQGAGQPQHF.

The rearrangement uses TRBV5-1 and TRBJ2-3; TRBD1 agrees at 7 bases. V was pared by 4 bases and J by 0 bases, with 5 bases of the junction left unmatched. CDR1 and CDR2 from the germline V gene are SGHRS and YFSETQ. The CDR3 totals 15 residues. CDR3 coding DNA: TGCGCCAGCAGCGTACAGGGGCGGAGCACAGATACGCAGTATTTT. This translates into CASSVQGRSTDTQYF.

The chain has TRBV5-1 and TRBJ1-6; unclear D gene. CDR3 length: 13 amino acids. V was clipped by 4 bases and J by 8 bases, with 10 bases between them. The germline V gene encodes CDR1 SGHRS and CDR2 YFSETQ. CDR3: CASSPGKDSPLHF. CDR3 DNA sequence: TGCGCCAGCAGCCCGGGGAAGGATTCACCCCTCCACTTT.

The chain employs TRBV28 and TRBJ1-5; no definite D call. The V end was cut by 6 bases, the J end by 5 bases, with 8 bases between. Germline V gives CDR1 MDHEN, CDR2 SYDVKM. This CDR3 comprises 12 residues. CDR3 coding DNA: TGTGCCAGCAGCCCCGAGGATCAGCCCCAGCATTTT. This translates into CASSPEDQPQHF.

This clone was detected once. The chain joins TRBV15 to TRBJ2-5, with D possibly matching TRBD1 (6 bases). This CDR3 spans 14 amino acids. Germline lookup yields CDR1 LNHNV and CDR2 YYDKDF (reference sequence). V was pared by 1 base and J by 5 bases, with 11 bases between. For the CDR3, the DNA is TGTGCCACCAGCAGAGTGGGGGCGGGTGAGACCCAGTACTTC. Its translation: CATSRVGAGETQYF. The full variable domain, in which reference TRBV15 and TRBJ2-5 provide the parts outside the CDR3, is DAMVIQNPRYQVTQFGKPVTLSCSQTLNHNVMYWYQQKSSQAPKLLFHYYDKDFNNEADTPDNFQSRRPNTSFCFLDIRSPGLGDTAMYLCATSRVGAGETQYFGPGTRLLVL.

This clone was seen more than once but under ten times. The V and J genes are TRBV9 and TRBJ2-3; perhaps TRBD2 as D (6 bases). Deletions cut 0 bases from V and 8 bases from J, with 16 bases between. The CDR3 is made up of 15 amino acids. Germline CDR1 and CDR2: SGDLS and YYNGEE. In DNA, the CDR3 is TGTGCCAGCAGCGTAGATGCTAGCGAGGGAGGTACGCAGTATTTT. Protein sequence: CASSVDASEGGTQYF.

J is TRBJ1-2 and V is TRBV4-1, with 8 bases fitting TRBD1. The CDR3 runs to 15 residues. Germline V gives CDR1 MGHRA, CDR2 YSYEKL. Trimming removed 4 bases from V and 6 bases from J; junction bases left unmatched: 10. The CDR3 DNA reads TGCGCCAGCAGCCCTCCCCAGGGGGCGCGGCATGGCTACACCTTC. It yields the protein CASSPPQGARHGYTF.

V gene TRBV11-2 combines with J gene TRBJ2-7, with D hard to call. Trimming left V 1 base short and J 3 bases short, with 7 bases between. CDR1 and CDR2 (germline): SGHAT, FQNNGV. The CDR3 covers 13 residues. The CDR3 is CASSLGLRYEQYF. The CDR3 DNA reads as TGTGCCAGCAGCTTAGGACTCCGCTACGAGCAGTACTTC.

The chain couples TRBV7-6 to TRBJ2-5; D is ambiguous. The germline V gene encodes CDR1 SGHVS and CDR2 FNYEAQ. The CDR3 is 16 amino acids. V gave up 1 base and J gave up 5 bases, with 17 bases separating them. The CDR3 nucleotides are TGTGCCAGCAGCTTAGGGAAAGCGTTGGCTAAGGAGACCCAGTACTTC. Translating it yields CASSLGKALAKETQYF.

This clone was counted once. The chain uses TRBV19 and TRBJ2-2; 9 nucleotides align to TRBD1. Germline V gene sequence: CDR1 LNHDA, CDR2 SQIVND (reference sequence). After removal of 5 bases from V and 1 base from J, the junction contained 2 bases not matched to a gene. The CDR3 totals 15 residues. The chain's CDR3 is CASSWGQGNTGELFF. The CDR3 bases are TGTGCCAGTAGTTGGGGACAGGGGAACACCGGGGAGCTGTTTTTT.

The J gene is TRBJ2-7, the V gene TRBV13; D call uncertain. From germline, CDR1 is PRHDT and CDR2 FYEKMQ (reference sequence). Trimming shortened V by 6 bases and J by 0 bases, and 6 bases separated the two germline ends. The CDR3 has 12 residues. CDR3 sequence: CASSPGSYEQYF. The CDR3 DNA reads as TGTGCCAGCAGTCCAGGCTCCTACGAGCAGTACTTC.

V usage is TRBV5-4 and J usage is TRBJ2-7; 14 bases align to TRBD2. Per germline, CDR1 SGHNT and CDR2 YYREEE (reference sequence). CDR3 size: 16 residues. V shed 3 bases, J shed 4 bases, and the junction held 6 bases outside the gene matches. The CDR3 is CASSYGLAGGGYEQYF. DNA for the CDR3: TGTGCCAGCAGCTACGGACTAGCGGGGGGCGGGTACGAGCAGTACTTC.

The rearrangement links TRBV6-1 to TRBJ1-2, with 7 bases fitting TRBD1. This CDR3 comprises 13 residues. Trimming took 3 bases from V and 6 from J; bases not matched to a gene: 4. Germline V CDR1 and CDR2: MNHNS, SASEGT. CDR3 bases: TGTGCCAGCAGTGACCGGACAGGAGATGGCTACACCTTC. Translating gives CASSDRTGDGYTF.

The chain carries TRBV6-1 and TRBJ1-5; 7 bases are shared with TRBD1. Germline CDR1 is MNHNS and CDR2 is SASEGT. The CDR3 consists of 14 residues. V gave up 3 bases and J gave up 9 bases; unmatched junction bases: 8. DNA of the CDR3: TGTGCCAGCAGTGATAAGACAGGGAGGTCGCCCCAGCATTTT. The encoded protein is CASSDKTGRSPQHF.